The source of this T cell receptor beta chain is a study of vaccination and CD4 T cells after COVID-19 (dated by TCRdb to between 2022 and 2023). Notes on the research overall: SARS-CoV-2 positivity had been established in the convalescent patients by nasal swab PCR, and mild disease was recorded in several of these patients and severe disease in one. The convalescent cohort included six males and four females, with two Hispanic individuals, seven Caucasians, two Asians and one multiracial person. Participants got two doses of the Pfizer-BioNTech BNT162b2 vaccine (n=8) or two doses of the Moderna mRNA-1273 vaccine (n=2). Post-COVID blood samples were collected from convalescent patients a median of around 96 days after diagnosis, with a range of about 30 to 161 days. Post-vaccine blood samples were collected a median of about 69 days after the second vaccine dose, ranging from roughly 12 to 250 days. The cultures were stimulated with overlapping spike peptide pools from SARS-CoV-2 and from the common cold coronaviruses HCoV-NL63, HCoV-OC43 and HCoV-229E. In control cultures, a CEFX viral epitope pool was used as positive control, an HIV-1 Nef peptide pool was used as negative control, or no peptide was added. In under 13 COVID-19 convalescent patients and 4 infection-naive healthy vaccine recipients, researchers compared the spike-specific CD4+ TCR repertoire from before mRNA vaccination with the repertoire from after. Paper-wide results and their limitations: Among convalescent patients, a median about 86% of the SARS-CoV-2-reactive clones seen after vaccination appeared only after vaccination, which suggests priming specific to the vaccine. Only a relatively small number of convalescent patients were included in the study, and early timepoints following natural infection were not analyzed. In convalescent patients, nearly all vaccine-specific clones (304 of 307) were found to be mono-reactive for SARS-CoV-2 spike rather than cross-reactive with common cold coronaviruses. Although the median number of SARS-CoV-2-reactive clonotypes went up from some 23 after infection to roughly 40 after vaccination, the increase was not significant.

Interpreted using the paper, the treatment or condition label stands for: roughly 11-day PBMC culture with coronavirus spike peptide pools or control peptides (ViraFEST assay). The ViraFEST assay, used in the study, expanded antigen-specific T cells with peptide pools and then identified the expanded clonotypes through TCR sequencing. The convalescent patients' positive SARS-CoV-2 PCR tests were from March to December 2020, which was before the Alpha, Beta and Delta variants emerged in the United States. Under 2.5 million PBMCs per well were cultured in IMDM with about 5% human AB serum and approximately 10 IU/ml IL-2, plus 10 ug/ml peptide pools. Half of the culture medium was replaced with fresh IL-2-containing medium on days 3 and 7. CD4+ T cells were isolated after roughly 9 days of culture through negative selection using the EasySep CD4+ T cell isolation kit. PBMCs were separated from whole blood using Ficoll-Paque Plus gradient centrifugation and then either used fresh or cryopreserved at -140C. Triplicate wells were generally used for each culture condition.

Clipping removes 2 bases from V and 14 bases from J, with 12 as the unmatched junction base count. Including the terminal cysteine and phenylalanine, the CDR3 comprises 15 residues. Only the CDR3 DNA stays, 45 bases, in frame from base 1. The germline V gene (reference sequence) sets CDR1 to SGHNT and CDR2 to YYREEE. On this clonotype: The specificity of this receptor is unknown. No much larger clone exists at a distance of one base, and base qualities are not known.

Preparation of the library involved PCR. TCR sequencing of DNA from cultured CD4+ T cells used the Oncomine TCR Beta short-read assay at the Johns Hopkins FTIC core. The QIAamp micro DNA kit was used to extract genomic DNA from the cultured CD4+ T cells. Oncomine TCR Beta libraries from cultured CD4+ T cells were pooled with unique dual indexes and sequenced on an Illumina iSeq 100. The paper's processing steps were these. Non-productive sequences were filtered out, and CDR3s that did not start with C, did not end with F or W, or were shorter than 7 amino acids were discarded. Antigen-specific clonotypes were identified using the MANAFEST web application through comparison of peptide-stimulated wells with reference and other culture wells. Positive clones required FDR below 0.05, an odds ratio above 5, and productive frequency above 0.1% in at least two of three replicate wells. Clonotypes that were significantly expanded in both SARS-CoV-2 spike wells and at least one common cold coronavirus spike condition were defined as cross-reactive. Similarity between CDR3 sequences was evaluated in R version 3.6.1 using Levenshtein distances (stringdist) and unrooted phylogenetic trees (ape). TCRdb trimmed the raw reads at Q25, called clones with MiXCR and kept productive beta chains. Entries are consolidated by CDR3 protein sequence, retaining the most common genes and DNA. These V and J calls originate from TCRdb's pipeline instead of the authors' own analysis. The sample table holds about 19,000 distinct CDR3 sequences, of which approximately 70% were seen once. About 5.5% of the sample belongs to the ten largest clones.

The sequence was obtained from a human donor who had recovered from COVID-19. The specimen was CD4+ T cells from blood, cultured in vitro. This receptor chain uses TRBV5-4 and TRBJ1-6, with 8 middle bases fitting TRBD1. The DNA sequence follows: TGTGCCAGCAGCTTCGGACAGGGCCACGTTCAGGCCCTCCACTTT. This encodes CASSFGQGHVQALHF.